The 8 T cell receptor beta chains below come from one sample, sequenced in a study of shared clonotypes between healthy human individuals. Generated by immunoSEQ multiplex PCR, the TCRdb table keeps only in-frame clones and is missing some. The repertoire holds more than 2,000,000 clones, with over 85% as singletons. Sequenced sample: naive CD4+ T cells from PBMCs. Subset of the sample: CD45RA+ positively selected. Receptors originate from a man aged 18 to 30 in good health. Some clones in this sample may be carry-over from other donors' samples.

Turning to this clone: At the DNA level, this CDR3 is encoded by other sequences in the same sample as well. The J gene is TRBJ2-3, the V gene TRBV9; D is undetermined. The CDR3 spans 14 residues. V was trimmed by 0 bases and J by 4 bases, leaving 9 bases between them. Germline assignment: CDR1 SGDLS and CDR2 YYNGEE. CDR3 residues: CASSVAPVADTQYF. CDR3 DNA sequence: TGTGCCAGCAGCGTAGCACCCGTGGCAGATACGCAGTATTTT.

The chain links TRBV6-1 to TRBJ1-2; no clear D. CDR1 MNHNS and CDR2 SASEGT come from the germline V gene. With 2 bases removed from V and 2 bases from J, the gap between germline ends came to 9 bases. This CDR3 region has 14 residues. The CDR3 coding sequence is TGTGCCAGCAGTGAAAACATGGAAAACTATGGCTACACCTTC. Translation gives CASSENMENYGYTF.

CDR3 nucleotides: TGTGCCATCAGGACGGACAGGCGGCGGGATGGCTACACCTTC. Translation gives CAIRTDRRRDGYTF. The chain employs TRBV10-3 and TRBJ1-2, with 7 bases that match TRBD1. Germline lookup yields CDR1 ENHRY and CDR2 SYGVKD. V lost 6 bases and J lost 6; bases outside the gene matches: 10. The CDR3 is 14 amino acids.

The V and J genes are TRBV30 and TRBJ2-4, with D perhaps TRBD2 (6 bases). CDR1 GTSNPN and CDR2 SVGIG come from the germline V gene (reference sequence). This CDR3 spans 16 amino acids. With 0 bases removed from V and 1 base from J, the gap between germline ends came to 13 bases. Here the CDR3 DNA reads TGTGCCTGGAGTGTACGGCGGGATGGGGCCAAAAACATTCAGTACTTC. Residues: CAWSVRRDGAKNIQYF.

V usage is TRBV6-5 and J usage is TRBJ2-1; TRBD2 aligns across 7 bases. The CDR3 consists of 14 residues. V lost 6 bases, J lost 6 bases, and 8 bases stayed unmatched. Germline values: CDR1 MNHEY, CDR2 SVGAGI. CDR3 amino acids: CASSLKLAANEQFF. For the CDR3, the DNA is TGTGCCAGCAGCCTGAAGCTAGCGGCCAATGAGCAGTTCTTC.

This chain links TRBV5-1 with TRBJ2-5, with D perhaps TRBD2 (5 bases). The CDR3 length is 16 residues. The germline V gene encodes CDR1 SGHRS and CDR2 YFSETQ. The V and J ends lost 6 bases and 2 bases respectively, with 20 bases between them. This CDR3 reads CASKELNPGIQETQYF. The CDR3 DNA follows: TGCGCCAGCAAGGAGCTCAACCCGGGGATACAAGAGACCCAGTACTTC.

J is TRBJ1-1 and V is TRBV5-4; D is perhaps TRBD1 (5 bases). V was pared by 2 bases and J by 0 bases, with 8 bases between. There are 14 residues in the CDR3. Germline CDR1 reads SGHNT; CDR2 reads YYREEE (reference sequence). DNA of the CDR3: TGTGCCAGCAGCTTAAGGGGTATGAACACTGAAGCTTTCTTT. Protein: CASSLRGMNTEAFF.

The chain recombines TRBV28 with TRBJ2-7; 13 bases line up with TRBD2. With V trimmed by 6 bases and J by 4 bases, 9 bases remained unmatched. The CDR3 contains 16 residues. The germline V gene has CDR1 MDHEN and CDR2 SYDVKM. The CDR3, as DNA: TGTGCCAGCAGCCGACGTCGGACTAGCGGGAGTTACGAGCAGTACTTC. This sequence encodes CASSRRRTSGSYEQYF. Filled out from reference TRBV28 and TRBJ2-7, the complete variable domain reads DVKVTQSSRYLVKRTGEKVFLECVQDMDHENMFWYRQDPGLGLRLIYFSYDVKMKEKGDIPEGYSVSREKKERFSLILESASTNQTSMYLCASSRRRTSGSYEQYFGPGTRLTVT.